These 12 T cell receptor beta chains were sequenced from one sample in a study of siplizumab effects on memory and regulatory T cells. Assay used: immunoSEQ multiplex PCR; TCRdb lists only in-frame clones, some missing. The table has roughly 100,000 clones, approximately 94% seen once. The sequenced material came from CD4+ T cells sorted from blood. The origin of the receptors is a human donor in good health.

The rearrangement joins TRBV6-1 to TRBJ2-7; TRBD2 aligns across 7 bases. Germline values: CDR1 MNHNS, CDR2 SASEGT. This CDR3 contains 14 residues. J was trimmed by 11 bases and V by 7 bases; bases with no gene match: 17. As DNA, the CDR3 is TGTGCCAGCACCGAAGTCGTGGGAGGGCCTCTCGAGTACTTC. This translates into CASTEVVGGPLEYF.

This chain uses TRBV5-6 with TRBJ2-3; D is unresolved. V was cut by 0 bases and J by 1 base, with 9 bases left in between. The CDR3 length is 15 residues. The germline gives CDR1 SGHDT, CDR2 YYEEEE. Here the CDR3 DNA reads TGTGCCAGCAGCTTGGGCAGGAGACGCACAGATACGCAGTATTTT. Translating it yields CASSLGRRRTDTQYF.

The chain joins TRBV7-2 to TRBJ1-1, with a weak D call TRBD1 (6 bases). V lost 5 bases and J lost 0, with 10 bases in between. Germline-derived CDR1 and CDR2 are SGHTA and FQGNSA. The CDR3 length is 14 residues. The CDR3 spells CASSKDSLNTEAFF. The CDR3 DNA sequence: TGTGCCAGCAGCAAGGACAGCCTGAACACTGAAGCTTTCTTT.

The chain links TRBV27 to TRBJ2-3, with 7 bases identical to TRBD1. The ends lost 5 bases at V and 5 bases at J; junction bases unmatched: 4. Germline CDR1 MNHEY, CDR2 SMNVEV (reference sequence). The CDR3 is 13 amino acids. The DNA of the CDR3 is TGTGCCAGCAGTCCGCAGGGGGTAGATACGCAGTATTTT. Amino acids: CASSPQGVDTQYF.

The chain is built from TRBV16 and TRBJ1-2; D unclear. Germline V CDR1 and CDR2: KGHSY, FQNENV. The ends were cut back, 2 bases at V and 4 bases at J, with 20 bases in the middle. CDR3 length equals 17 residues. This chain's CDR3 is CASSQNVREGLTYGYTF. The CDR3, as DNA: TGTGCCAGCAGCCAAAATGTTAGGGAAGGTCTTACCTATGGCTACACCTTC.

The J gene is TRBJ2-3, the V gene TRBV5-1; 8 nucleotides agree with TRBD1. The CDR3 covers 16 residues. V shed 3 bases and J 0 bases; nucleotides not matched to a gene: 6. Germline-derived CDR1 and CDR2 are SGHRS and YFSETQ. The CDR3: CASSSGQGPSTDTQYF. Here the CDR3 DNA reads TGCGCCAGCAGCTCCGGACAGGGACCTAGCACAGATACGCAGTATTTT. Variable domain in full (rest from reference TRBV5-1 and TRBJ2-3): KAGVTQTPRYLIKTRGQQVTLSCSPISGHRSVSWYQQTPGQGLQFLFEYFSETQRNKGNFPGRFSGRQFSNSRSEMNVSTLELGDSALYLCASSSGQGPSTDTQYFGPGTRLTVL.

The gene calls are TRBV6-1 and TRBJ1-2, with 7 bases aligning to TRBD1. The CDR3 has 13 amino acids. J was trimmed by 8 bases and V by 4 bases; bases with no gene match: 7. The V gene's germline CDR1 is MNHNS and CDR2 SASEGT. Here the CDR3 reads CASSGATGMGYTF. Written as DNA, the CDR3 is TGTGCCAGCAGTGGGGCGACAGGGATGGGCTACACCTTC.

The chain recombines TRBV18 with TRBJ2-7; no definite D call. The CDR3 is 14 residues long. Germline V gene data show CDR1 as KGHSH and CDR2 as LQKENI. Between the trimmed V and J ends, which lost 2 bases and 3 bases, there was a span of 11 bases. The CDR3: CASSPDGLGYEQYF. As DNA, the CDR3 is TGTGCCAGCTCACCAGATGGCCTCGGCTACGAGCAGTACTTC. Filled out from reference TRBV18 and TRBJ2-7, the complete variable domain reads NAGVMQNPRHLVRRRGQEARLRCSPMKGHSHVYWYRQLPEEGLKFMVYLQKENIIDESGMPKERFSAEFPKEGPSILRIQQVVRGDSAAYFCASSPDGLGYEQYFGPGTRLTVT.

The CDR3 spells CASSGGAGGPREQFF. As DNA, the CDR3 is TGTGCCAGCAGCGGAGGAGCGGGAGGGCCCCGGGAGCAGTTCTTC. This chain links TRBV9 with TRBJ2-1; 10 bases are shared with TRBD2. V lost 3 bases and J lost 10; bases outside the gene matches: 10. Germline V gives CDR1 SGDLS, CDR2 YYNGEE. The CDR3 spans 15 residues.

The rearrangement joins TRBV7-2 to TRBJ2-1, with 9 bases fitting TRBD1. In germline, CDR1 is SGHTA, CDR2 FQGNSA. V lost 6 bases, J lost 1 base, and 16 bases stayed unmatched. This CDR3 is 19 amino acids long. DNA for the CDR3: TGTGCCAGCAGTTATCCTACATATCCGGGACAGGGATCCTACAATGAGCAGTTCTTC. Translating gives CASSYPTYPGQGSYNEQFF. The whole variable domain, remainder taken from reference TRBV7-2 and TRBJ2-1, is GAGVSQSPSNKVTEKGKDVELRCDPISGHTALYWYRQSLGQGLEFLIYFQGNSAPDKSGLPSDRFSAERTGGSVSTLTIQRTQQEDSAVYLCASSYPTYPGQGSYNEQFFGPGTRLTVL.

V and J are TRBV19 and TRBJ2-2; weak D call: TRBD1 (6 bases). The V gene's germline CDR1 is LNHDA and CDR2 SQIVND (reference sequence). The V and J ends lost 5 bases and 4 bases respectively, with 14 bases between them. The CDR3 is 15 amino acids. The CDR3 here is CASSVGTRITGELFF. CDR3 coding DNA: TGTGCCAGTAGTGTCGGGACACGAATCACCGGGGAGCTGTTTTTT.

This sequence joins TRBV19 and TRBJ2-3; 12 bases align to TRBD2. This CDR3 has 15 amino acids. Germline values: CDR1 LNHDA, CDR2 SQIVND (reference sequence). V dropped 6 bases and J dropped 6; count of bases not matched to a gene: 7. Here the CDR3 reads CASRWTSGIMDTQYF. The CDR3 region has the DNA TGTGCCAGTAGGTGGACTAGCGGGATAATGGATACGCAGTATTTT. The whole variable domain, remainder taken from reference TRBV19 and TRBJ2-3, is DGGITQSPKYLFRKEGQNVTLSCEQNLNHDAMYWYRQDPGQGLRLIYYSQIVNDFQKGDIAEGYSVSREKKESFPLTVTSAQKNPTAFYLCASRWTSGIMDTQYFGPGTRLTVL.